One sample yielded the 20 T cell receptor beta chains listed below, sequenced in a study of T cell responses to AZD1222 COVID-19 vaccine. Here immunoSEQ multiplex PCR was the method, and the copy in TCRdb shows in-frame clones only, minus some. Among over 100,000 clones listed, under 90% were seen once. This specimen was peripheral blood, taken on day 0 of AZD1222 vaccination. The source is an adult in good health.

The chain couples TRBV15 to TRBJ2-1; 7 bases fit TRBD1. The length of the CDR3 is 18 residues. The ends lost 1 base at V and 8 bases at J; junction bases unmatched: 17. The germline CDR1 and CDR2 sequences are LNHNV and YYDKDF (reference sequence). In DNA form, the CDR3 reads TGTGCCACCAGCAGAGTTACCGGGACAGCCATAGGGCGGGATGAGCAGTTCTTC. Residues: CATSRVTGTAIGRDEQFF.

The CDR3 DNA is TGTGCCATTGACAGGGGGCGAGCTGAAGCTTTCTTT. This translates into CAIDRGRAEAFF. The chain employs TRBV28 and TRBJ1-1; the match to TRBD1 covers 10 bases. With V trimmed by 10 bases and J by 6 bases, 5 bases remained unmatched. CDR1 is MDHEN, CDR2 SYDVKM, per germline. CDR3 length equals 12 residues.

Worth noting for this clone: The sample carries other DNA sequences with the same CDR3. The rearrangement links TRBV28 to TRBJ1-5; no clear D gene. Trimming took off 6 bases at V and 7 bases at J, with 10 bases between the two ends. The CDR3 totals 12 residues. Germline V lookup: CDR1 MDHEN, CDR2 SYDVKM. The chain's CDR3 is CASSLGGQPQHF. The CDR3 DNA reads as TGTGCCAGCAGCCTAGGAGGCCAGCCCCAGCATTTT.

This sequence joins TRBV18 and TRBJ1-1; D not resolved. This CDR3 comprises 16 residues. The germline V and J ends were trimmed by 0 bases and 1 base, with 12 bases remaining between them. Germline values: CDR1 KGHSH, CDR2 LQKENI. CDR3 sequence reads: CASSPPRRAPNTEAFF. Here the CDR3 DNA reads TGTGCCAGCTCACCACCGAGGAGGGCCCCGAACACTGAAGCTTTCTTT.

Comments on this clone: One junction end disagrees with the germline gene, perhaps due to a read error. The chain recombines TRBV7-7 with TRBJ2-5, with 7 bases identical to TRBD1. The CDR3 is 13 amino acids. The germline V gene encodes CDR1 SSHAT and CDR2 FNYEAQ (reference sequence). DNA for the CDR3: TGTGCTAGCAGCCAGGACAGGCAAGAGACCCAGTACTTC. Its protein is CASSQDRQETQYF.

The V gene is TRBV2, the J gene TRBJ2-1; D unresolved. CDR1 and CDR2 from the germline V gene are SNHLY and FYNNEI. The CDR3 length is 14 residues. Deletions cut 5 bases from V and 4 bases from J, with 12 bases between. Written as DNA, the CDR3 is TGTGCCAGCAGTCGACTGTCTGCGTACAATGAGCAGTTCTTC. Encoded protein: CASSRLSAYNEQFF.

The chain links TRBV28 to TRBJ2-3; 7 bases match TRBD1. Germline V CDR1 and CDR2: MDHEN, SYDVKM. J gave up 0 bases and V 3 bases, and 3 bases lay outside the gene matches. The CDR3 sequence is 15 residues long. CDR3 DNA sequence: TGTGCCAGCAGTTTGGGACAGACAAGCACAGATACGCAGTATTTT. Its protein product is CASSLGQTSTDTQYF.

The CDR3 DNA is TGTGCCAGCAGCCGATCCCCGCTGGGACTAGCGGGGGGGAAAGAGACCCAGTACTTC. It translates to CASSRSPLGLAGGKETQYF. This chain joins TRBV4-2 and TRBJ2-5; the match to TRBD2 covers 16 bases. This CDR3 has 19 amino acids. CDR1 is LGHNA, CDR2 YNFKEQ, per germline. With 4 bases clipped from V and 3 bases from J, the junction kept 11 bases outside the gene matches.

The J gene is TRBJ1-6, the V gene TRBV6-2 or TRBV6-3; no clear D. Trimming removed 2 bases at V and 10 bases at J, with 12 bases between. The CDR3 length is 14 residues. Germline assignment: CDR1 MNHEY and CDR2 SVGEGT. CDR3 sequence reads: CASSYAGSGSPLHF. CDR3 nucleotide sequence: TGTGCCAGCAGTTACGCCGGATCTGGGTCACCCCTCCACTTT.

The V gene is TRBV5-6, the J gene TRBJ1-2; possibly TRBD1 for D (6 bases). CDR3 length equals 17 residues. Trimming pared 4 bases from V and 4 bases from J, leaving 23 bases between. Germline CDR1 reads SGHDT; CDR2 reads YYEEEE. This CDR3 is CASSGIEQGLEFYGYTF. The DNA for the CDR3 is TGTGCCAGCAGCGGAATCGAACAGGGCTTGGAGTTCTATGGCTACACCTTC.

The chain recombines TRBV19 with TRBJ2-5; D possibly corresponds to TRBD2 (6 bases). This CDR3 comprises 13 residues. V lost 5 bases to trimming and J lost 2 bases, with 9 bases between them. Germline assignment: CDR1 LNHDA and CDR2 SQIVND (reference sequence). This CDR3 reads CASSAGLQETQYF. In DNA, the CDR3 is TGTGCCAGTAGTGCGGGACTGCAAGAGACCCAGTACTTC.

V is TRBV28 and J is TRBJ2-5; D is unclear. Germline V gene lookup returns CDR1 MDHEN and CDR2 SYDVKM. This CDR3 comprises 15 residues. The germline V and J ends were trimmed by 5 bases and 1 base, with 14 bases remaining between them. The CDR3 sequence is CASSPVVKVQETQYF. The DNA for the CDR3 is TGTGCCAGCAGTCCAGTGGTAAAGGTCCAAGAGACCCAGTACTTC.

Here the CDR3 DNA reads TGTGCCAGCAGCCGAACCTCGACAGGAACTAACTATGGCTACACCTTC. Translating gives CASSRTSTGTNYGYTF. The chain couples TRBV6-2 or TRBV6-3 to TRBJ1-2; D is possibly TRBD1 (6 bases). Germline lookup yields CDR1 MNHEY and CDR2 SVGEGT. The CDR3 consists of 16 residues. Deletions cut 6 bases from V and 0 bases from J, with 17 bases between.

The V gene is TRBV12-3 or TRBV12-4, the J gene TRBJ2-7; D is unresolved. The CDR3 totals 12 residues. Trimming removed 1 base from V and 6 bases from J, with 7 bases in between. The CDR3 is CASSLVGAEQYF. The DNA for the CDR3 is TGTGCCAGCAGTTTAGTGGGTGCCGAGCAGTACTTC.

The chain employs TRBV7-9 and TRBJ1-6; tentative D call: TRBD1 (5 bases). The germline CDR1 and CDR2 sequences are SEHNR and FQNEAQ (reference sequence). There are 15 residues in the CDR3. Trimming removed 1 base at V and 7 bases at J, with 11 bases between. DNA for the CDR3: TGTGCCAGCAGCTTAGAAGGGACGGGGAATTCACCCCTCCACTTT. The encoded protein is CASSLEGTGNSPLHF.

Here the CDR3 DNA reads TGTGCCAGCAGCCAGGGGGCTGGAGTGAGAACTGAAGCTTTCTTT. It encodes CASSQGAGVRTEAFF. This sequence joins TRBV27 and TRBJ1-1, with TRBD1 matching over 8 bases. Germline V gene sequence: CDR1 MNHEY, CDR2 SMNVEV (reference sequence). J lost 5 bases, V lost 6 bases, and 11 bases had no gene match. The CDR3 is 15 amino acids.

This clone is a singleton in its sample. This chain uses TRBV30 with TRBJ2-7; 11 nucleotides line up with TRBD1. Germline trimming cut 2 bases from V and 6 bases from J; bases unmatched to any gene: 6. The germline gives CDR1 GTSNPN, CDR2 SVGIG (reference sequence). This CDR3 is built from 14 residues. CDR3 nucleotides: TGTGCCTGGAGTATAGGGACAGGGGGGTTCGAGCAGTACTTC. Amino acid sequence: CAWSIGTGGFEQYF.

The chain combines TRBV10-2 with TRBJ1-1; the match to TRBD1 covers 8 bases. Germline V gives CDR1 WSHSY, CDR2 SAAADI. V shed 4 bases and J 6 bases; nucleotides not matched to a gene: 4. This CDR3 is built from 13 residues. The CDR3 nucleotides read TGCGCCAGCAGTGTACTACAGGGGGCTGAAGCTTTCTTT. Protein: CASSVLQGAEAFF.

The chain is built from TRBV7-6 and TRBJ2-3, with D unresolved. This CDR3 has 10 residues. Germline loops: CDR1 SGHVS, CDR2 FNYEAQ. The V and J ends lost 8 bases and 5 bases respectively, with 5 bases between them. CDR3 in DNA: TGTGCCAGCGGCGAAGATACGCAGTATTTT. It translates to CASGEDTQYF.

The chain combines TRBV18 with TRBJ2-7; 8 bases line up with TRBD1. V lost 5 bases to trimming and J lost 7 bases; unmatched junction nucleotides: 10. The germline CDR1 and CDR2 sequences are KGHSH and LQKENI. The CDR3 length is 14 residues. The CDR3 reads CASSRAGGSYEQYF. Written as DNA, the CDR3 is TGTGCCAGCTCAAGGGCAGGGGGCTCGTATGAGCAGTACTTC.